A few counts support the clone carrying this TCR beta chain. The target antigen is unknown. The germline V gene has CDR1 SGHAT and CDR2 FQNNGV. V lost 0 bases and J 9 bases, leaving 15 bases between the germline ends. This CDR3 contains 15 residues. Attachment of unique molecular identifiers was made to individual cDNA molecules. TCRdb redid the calling of the 5' RACE reads with MiXCR, one entry per CDR3 protein. The sample records about 110,000 distinct CDR3 sequences, 12% being singletons. The record originates from a study of early T cells in non-severe SARS-CoV-2 infection. At the level of the study: Bulk RNA isolated from unsorted whole blood underwent sequencing; chains were not paired.

Study-level points and caveats: VDJdb matching favored anti-spike CD8 responses, missing private and CD4 specificities.

The TCR sequence derives from an adult who was a healthcare worker with PCR-confirmed SARS-CoV-2 infection or an uninfected control (not recorded which). Sample: whole blood. The V gene is TRBV11-2, the J gene TRBJ2-1; D not resolved. DNA for the CDR3: TGTGCCAGCAGCTTAGAGCCCGTAGTATGGGGTGAGCAGTTCTTC. Residues: CASSLEPVVWGEQFF.